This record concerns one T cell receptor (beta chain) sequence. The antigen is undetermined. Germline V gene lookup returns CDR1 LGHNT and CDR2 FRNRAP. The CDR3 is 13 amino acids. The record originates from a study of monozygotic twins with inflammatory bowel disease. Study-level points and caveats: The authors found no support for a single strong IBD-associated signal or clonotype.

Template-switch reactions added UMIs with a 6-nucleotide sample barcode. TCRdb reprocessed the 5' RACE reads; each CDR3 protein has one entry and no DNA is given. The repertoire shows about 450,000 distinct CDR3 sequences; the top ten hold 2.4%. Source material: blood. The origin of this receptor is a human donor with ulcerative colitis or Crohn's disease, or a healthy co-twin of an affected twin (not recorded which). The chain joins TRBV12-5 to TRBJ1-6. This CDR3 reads CASFGGGNSPLHF.